These 20 T cell receptor beta chains originate from one sample sequenced in a study of regulatory T cells in long-lasting Graves disease. CDR3 regions were amplified by Arm-PCR using iRepertoire HTBI primers to build TCR beta libraries. TCRdb processed the multiplex PCR reads anew with MiXCR; each CDR3 protein has one entry. The table has about 470,000 distinct CDR3 sequences, roughly 16% seen once. The time point was: newly diagnosed GD, antithyroid drugs for less than 3 months. The TCR library was made from RNA that had been extracted from PBMCs in TRIzol. These same data were also listed under a study on T cells in Graves' hyperthyroidism and ophthalmopathy.

This specimen consisted of peripheral blood mononuclear cells (PBMCs), obtained at new diagnosis, from a patient treated with antithyroid drugs. All receptors derive from a man aged 40-50 years with Graves disease.

The sample holds a few counts of this clonotype. The chain recombines TRBV12-5 with TRBJ2-3, with D unresolved. Trimming took 2 bases from V and 6 from J, leaving 6 bases between them. The germline V gene has CDR1 LGHNT and CDR2 FRNRAP. The CDR3 has 12 amino acids. The CDR3 DNA reads TGTGCTAGTGGTTTGCCCGGGGATACGCAGTATTTT. As protein: CASGLPGDTQYF. Full variable domain (outside the CDR3, taken from reference TRBV12-5 and TRBJ2-3): DARVTQTPRHKVTEMGQEVTMRCQPILGHNTVFWYRQTMMQGLELLAYFRNRAPLDDSGMPKDRFSAEMPDATLATLKIQPSEPRDSAVYFCASGLPGDTQYFGPGTRLTVL.

The sample holds many counts of this clonotype. The rearrangement uses TRBV18 and TRBJ1-4; no reliable D call. Germline-derived CDR1 and CDR2 are KGHSH and LQKENI. This CDR3 has 11 amino acids. The V gene lost 2 bases and the J gene lost 8 bases, with 3 bases spanning the gap. This CDR3 is CASSPKEKLFF. The CDR3 DNA sequence: TGTGCCAGCTCACCAAAGGAAAAACTGTTTTTT.

This clonotype has a count of ten or more. The genes are TRBV30 and TRBJ2-7; maybe TRBD2 (5 bases). There are 11 residues in the CDR3. Trimming removed 2 bases at V and 7 bases at J, with 9 bases between. From germline, CDR1 is GTSNPN and CDR2 SVGIG (reference sequence). DNA for the CDR3: TGTGCCTGGAGTCAAGCGGAGGAGCAGTACTTC. Translated, it gives CAWSQAEEQYF.

This clonotype was picked up a small number of times. V usage is TRBV12-3 or TRBV12-4 and J usage is TRBJ2-2; D is unclear. The CDR3 runs to 15 residues. Trimming took 4 bases from V and 0 from J, leaving 9 bases between them. The CDR3 DNA reads TGTGCCAGCAGTTACAGAGTCGCGAACACCGGGGAGCTGTTTTTT. Amino acid sequence: CASSYRVANTGELFF.

The table lists this clonotype with many counts. The gene calls are TRBV5-1 and TRBJ2-3, with TRBD2 matching over 7 bases. There are 14 residues in the CDR3. V shed 8 bases, J shed 5 bases, and the junction held 11 bases outside the gene matches. Germline CDR1 is SGHRS and CDR2 is YFSETQ. The chain's CDR3 is CASTRESSGDTQYF. The CDR3 nucleotides read TGCGCCAGTACGCGGGAGAGCAGTGGAGATACGCAGTATTTT. Using reference TRBV5-1 and TRBJ2-3 for the parts outside the CDR3, the full variable domain is KAGVTQTPRYLIKTRGQQVTLSCSPISGHRSVSWYQQTPGQGLQFLFEYFSETQRNKGNFPGRFSGRQFSNSRSEMNVSTLELGDSALYLCASTRESSGDTQYFGPGTRLTVL.

This clonotype occurred many times. The chain combines TRBV12-3 or TRBV12-4 with TRBJ2-1; D uncertain. This CDR3 has 15 residues. V lost 5 bases to trimming and J lost 2 bases, with 13 bases between them. The CDR3 nucleotides are TGTGCCAGCAGTCTCGACCCTCCGGCCTACAATGAGCAGTTCTTC. Amino acids: CASSLDPPAYNEQFF.

This clonotype was recorded at least ten times. The chain employs TRBV6-2 or TRBV6-3 and TRBJ2-2; TRBD2 might be the D (7 bases). Per the germline V gene, CDR1 is MNHEY and CDR2 is SVGEGT. The CDR3 has 13 amino acids. Deletions cut 5 bases from V and 7 bases from J, with 11 bases between. The DNA for the CDR3 is TGTGCCAGCAGTGTGAGGGGGGGCGGGGAGCTGTTTTTT. This codes for CASSVRGGGELFF.

At least ten counts were recorded for this clonotype. The chain employs TRBV20-1 and TRBJ1-6; possible D gene TRBD1, 5 bases. The CDR3 is made up of 13 amino acids. The V gene lost 3 bases and the J gene lost 6 bases, with 9 bases spanning the gap. The germline V gene has CDR1 DFQATT and CDR2 SNEGSKA (reference sequence). Here the CDR3 reads CSARGVANSPLHF. The CDR3 region has the DNA TGCAGTGCTAGGGGGGTTGCTAATTCACCCCTCCACTTT.

This clonotype was recorded many times. The V gene is TRBV5-1, the J gene TRBJ2-3; D not resolved. From germline, CDR1 is SGHRS and CDR2 YFSETQ. The CDR3 length is 12 residues. V was trimmed by 5 bases and J by 5 bases, leaving 9 bases between them. The CDR3 loop reads CASSFSRDTQYF. In nucleotides, the CDR3 is TGCGCCAGCAGTTTTTCCCGAGATACGCAGTATTTT.

In this sample, this clonotype turned up many times. The rearrangement joins TRBV2 to TRBJ1-1; D uncertain. There are 12 residues in the CDR3. V gave up 3 bases and J gave up 7 bases, with 9 bases separating them. Germline V gives CDR1 SNHLY, CDR2 FYNNEI. The DNA for the CDR3 is TGTGCCAGCAGTGATCTGGGGTTTGAAGCTTTCTTT. It specifies CASSDLGFEAFF.

The chain uses TRBV19 and TRBJ1-1, with 7 bases that match TRBD1. This CDR3 is 16 amino acids long. After removal of 3 bases from V and 1 base from J, the junction contained 8 bases not matched to a gene. Looked up from germline, CDR1 is LNHDA and CDR2 is SQIVND (reference sequence). CDR3 bases: TGTGCCAGTAGTATGAATCCAGGGGGAAGGAACACTGAAGCTTTCTTT. Translated: CASSMNPGGRNTEAFF.

This clonotype was seen many times. The chain links TRBV24-1 to TRBJ2-7; D not resolved. CDR1 KGHDR and CDR2 SFDVKD come from the germline V gene. This CDR3 spans 15 amino acids. V was pared by 5 bases and J by 3 bases, with 16 bases between. The CDR3 loop reads CATSAPVGSNYEQYF. The CDR3 DNA reads TGTGCCACCAGTGCCCCCGTGGGTAGCAACTACGAGCAGTACTTC.

The sample holds many counts of this clonotype. The chain links TRBV6-5 to TRBJ1-5; the D is unclear. CDR1 and CDR2 (germline): MNHEY, SVGAGI. CDR3 length: 13 residues. V lost 2 bases and J lost 3, with 5 bases in between. The CDR3 nucleotides read TGTGCCAGCAGTTACAGAGACAATCAGCCCCAGCATTTT. This gives the protein CASSYRDNQPQHF.

Notes on this clonotype: Possible read error: a much larger clone is one base away. The V call is TRBV3-1, the J call TRBJ2-7; 10 bases line up with TRBD2. Germline CDR1 LGHDT, CDR2 YNNKEL (reference sequence). The CDR3 totals 15 residues. DNA for the CDR3: TGTGCCAGCGGCCACCTAGCGGGAGTTAAGTACGAGCAGTACTTC. It is translated as CASGHLAGVKYEQYF.

This sequence joins TRBV10-1 and TRBJ2-5; the D gene is possibly TRBD2 (5 bases). The CDR3 extends over 16 amino acids. Germline V lookup: CDR1 WNHNN, CDR2 SYGVQD (reference sequence). V dropped 2 bases and J dropped 4 bases, with 17 bases sitting between them. The CDR3 DNA reads TGCGCCAGCAGTGAGGGGTTGATTTCCGAGGGAGAGACCCAGTACTTC. Its translation: CASSEGLISEGETQYF.

In its sample, this clonotype was seen many times. This chain connects TRBV30 to TRBJ2-1; 13 nucleotides agree with TRBD2. Germline loops: CDR1 GTSNPN, CDR2 SVGIG (reference sequence). The CDR3 sequence is 17 residues long. V lost 4 bases, J lost 0 bases, and 6 bases stayed unmatched. CDR3 in DNA: TGTGCCTGGATGTCACTAGCGGGAGGGCCCTCCTACAATGAGCAGTTCTTC. Protein: CAWMSLAGGPSYNEQFF.

In this sample, this clonotype turned up many times. The gene calls are TRBV13 and TRBJ1-3; D is uncertain. V lost 5 bases and J 0 bases, leaving 8 bases between the germline ends. The CDR3 contains 14 residues. CDR1 and CDR2 (germline): PRHDT, FYEKMQ (reference sequence). The CDR3 here is CASSPALSGNTIYF. The CDR3 region has the DNA TGTGCCAGCAGCCCCGCACTCTCTGGAAACACCATATATTTT.

This clonotype was observed a few times. J is TRBJ2-1 and V is TRBV12-3 or TRBV12-4; TRBD2 matches at 7 bases. CDR3 length: 16 residues. The V and J ends lost 4 bases and 5 bases, in that order; junction bases with no gene match: 11. CDR3 protein: CASSSSFAGVDNEQFF. Written as DNA, the CDR3 is TGTGCCAGCAGTTCGTCCTTTGCGGGAGTGGACAATGAGCAGTTCTTC.

This clonotype turned up a few times. The chain couples TRBV5-1 to TRBJ2-7, with D tentatively TRBD1 (6 bases). In germline, CDR1 is SGHRS, CDR2 YFSETQ. The CDR3 sequence is 14 residues long. V lost 1 base and J 4 bases, leaving 12 bases between the germline ends. The CDR3 sequence is CASSLIGGIYEQYF. The CDR3 DNA sequence: TGCGCCAGCAGCTTGATAGGGGGAATTTACGAGCAGTACTTC.

The gene calls are TRBV27 and TRBJ2-1; 8 bases map to TRBD1. After removal of 7 bases from V and 4 bases from J, the junction contained 6 bases not matched to a gene. This CDR3 region has 14 residues. Germline V lookup: CDR1 MNHEY, CDR2 SMNVEV (reference sequence). DNA for the CDR3: TGTGCCAGCATTGGGACAGGATCATACAATGAGCAGTTCTTC. Amino acid sequence: CASIGTGSYNEQFF.